The next 23 T cell receptor beta chains were all read from a single sample in a study of OX40 agonist ivuxolimab in advanced cancers. The method was immunoSEQ multiplex PCR; TCRdb's version includes in-frame clones alone and lacks a portion of them. Of 55,000 to 75,000 clones in the sample, 91% were seen once. The sample was CD4+ or CD8+ T cells sorted from blood, taken in a trial of the OX40 agonist ivuxolimab. The receptors derive from an adult with an advanced solid tumor such as melanoma, head and neck, liver or kidney cancer.

This chain joins TRBV9 and TRBJ2-5; the D gene could be TRBD1 or TRBD2 (5 bases each). CDR1 and CDR2 from the germline V gene are SGDLS and YYNGEE. Trimming took 0 bases from V and 5 from J, leaving 17 bases between them. The CDR3 totals 16 residues. CDR3 nucleotide sequence: TGTGCCAGCAGCGTAGGGGGGACCGCTGTTGTTGAGACCCAGTACTTC. It yields the protein CASSVGGTAVVETQYF.

This chain joins TRBV4-1 and TRBJ2-1; 11 bases agree with TRBD2. The J segment lost 4 bases and the V segment lost 0 bases, leaving 2 bases of the junction unmatched. Germline V gene sequence: CDR1 MGHRA, CDR2 YSYEKL. This CDR3 has 16 amino acids. CDR3 in DNA: TGCGCCAGCAGCCAAGACCCTAGCGGGAGGTACAATGAGCAGTTCTTC. Its translation is CASSQDPSGRYNEQFF.

The J gene is TRBJ2-1, the V gene TRBV7-9; 7 nucleotides line up with TRBD1. The CDR3 is made up of 14 amino acids. Germline assignment: CDR1 SEHNR and CDR2 FQNEAQ (reference sequence). Trimming removed 0 bases from V and 7 bases from J; junction bases left unmatched: 3. In DNA, the CDR3 is TGTGCCAGCAGCTTAGCGATACAGGGGAATGAGCAGTTCTTC. Its translation: CASSLAIQGNEQFF.

This chain connects TRBV5-1 to TRBJ2-7; possibly TRBD1 for D (6 bases). CDR1 and CDR2 (germline): SGHRS, YFSETQ. CDR3 length: 16 amino acids. V was clipped by 2 bases and J by 0 bases, with 15 bases between them. The CDR3 sequence: CASSLTGTWGSYEQYF. CDR3 bases: TGCGCCAGCAGCTTAACCGGGACATGGGGCTCCTACGAGCAGTACTTC.

The chain has TRBV6-1 and TRBJ2-1; weak D call: TRBD1 (5 bases). The V end lost 1 base, the J end lost 7 bases, and 5 bases lay between the germline ends. The V gene's germline CDR1 is MNHNS and CDR2 SASEGT. This CDR3 contains 12 residues. CDR3 region: CASSEGTNEQFF. CDR3 sequence (DNA): TGTGCCAGCAGTGAAGGGACAAATGAGCAGTTCTTC.

Within the sample, this clone is medium-sized (0.01 to 0.1%). V and J are TRBV6-4 and TRBJ2-3; 7 nucleotides agree with TRBD2. From germline, CDR1 is MRHNA and CDR2 SNTAGT. The CDR3 is made up of 13 amino acids. V shed 3 bases and J 3 bases; nucleotides not matched to a gene: 0. The CDR3 loop is CASSERETDTQYF. DNA of the CDR3: TGTGCCAGCAGTGAGCGGGAGACAGATACGCAGTATTTT.

V usage is TRBV10-2 and J usage is TRBJ2-7; no reliable D call. The CDR3 spans 13 residues. Germline V gene data show CDR1 as WSHSY and CDR2 as SAAADI. The germline V and J ends were trimmed by 5 bases and 2 bases, with 10 bases remaining between them. The CDR3 DNA follows: TGCGCCAGCAGTCTCGACCCAGCCTACGAGCAGTACTTC. Protein: CASSLDPAYEQYF.

The CDR3: CASSYASGNYNEQFF. CDR3 in DNA: TGTGCCAGCAGTTATGCTAGCGGTAACTACAATGAGCAGTTCTTC. This chain connects TRBV6-5 to TRBJ2-1; the match to TRBD2 covers 7 bases. Per germline, CDR1 MNHEY and CDR2 SVGAGI. V was pared by 3 bases and J by 3 bases, with 5 bases of the junction left unmatched. This CDR3 is 15 amino acids long.

This rearrangement joins TRBV7-9 to TRBJ1-1, with no clear D. The length of the CDR3 is 13 residues. V was trimmed by 3 bases and J by 2 bases, leaving 7 bases between them. Germline loops: CDR1 SEHNR, CDR2 FQNEAQ (reference sequence). In DNA form, the CDR3 reads TGTGCCAGCAGCTTCGTGGAAAACACTGAAGCTTTCTTT. This sequence encodes CASSFVENTEAFF.

The V call is TRBV28, the J call TRBJ1-5; 8 bases agree with TRBD1. V lost 3 bases and J lost 1; bases outside the gene matches: 5. Germline CDR1 is MDHEN and CDR2 is SYDVKM. This CDR3 comprises 16 residues. The CDR3 loop reads CASSFRGPGSNQPQHF. The CDR3 DNA is TGTGCCAGCAGTTTCAGGGGGCCTGGGAGCAATCAGCCCCAGCATTTT.

V gene TRBV14 combines with J gene TRBJ2-1; D remains ambiguous. Trimming took off 0 bases at V and 3 bases at J, with 6 bases between the two ends. The germline gives CDR1 SGHDN, CDR2 FVKESK. CDR3 length: 14 residues. The CDR3 sequence: CASSQEAFYNEQFF. The DNA for the CDR3 is TGTGCCAGCAGCCAAGAAGCGTTCTACAATGAGCAGTTCTTC.

This clone has just a few counts. The rearrangement links TRBV5-1 to TRBJ2-7; tentatively, D is TRBD1 (6 bases). Germline assignment: CDR1 SGHRS and CDR2 YFSETQ. Trimming removed 1 base from V and 2 bases from J, with 10 bases in between. This CDR3 has 14 amino acids. The CDR3 sequence: CASSLNRATYEQYF. CDR3 DNA sequence: TGCGCCAGCAGCTTGAACAGGGCTACCTACGAGCAGTACTTC.

The V gene is TRBV4-3, the J gene TRBJ2-7; 7 bases line up with TRBD1. The CDR3 sequence is 17 residues long. After removal of 1 base from V and 3 bases from J, the junction contained 12 bases not matched to a gene. Germline V gene lookup returns CDR1 LGHNA and CDR2 YSLEER. CDR3 coding DNA: TGCGCCAGCAGCCAAGTTTCTTTACCCGGGACAGTCTACGAGCAGTACTTC. It codes for CASSQVSLPGTVYEQYF.

The V gene is TRBV27, the J gene TRBJ2-1, with D tentatively TRBD2 (5 bases). Trimming took 1 base from V and 8 from J, leaving 9 bases between them. Per germline, CDR1 MNHEY and CDR2 SMNVEV (reference sequence). The CDR3 has 13 amino acids. CDR3 sequence reads: CASSLYPGYEQFF. CDR3 coding DNA: TGTGCCAGCAGTTTATATCCGGGGTATGAGCAGTTCTTC.

The chain links TRBV28 to TRBJ1-2, with D perhaps TRBD1 (5 bases). The germline CDR1 and CDR2 sequences are MDHEN and SYDVKM. V lost 3 bases to trimming and J lost 2 bases, with 10 bases between them. This CDR3 has 14 amino acids. The CDR3 reads CASSLGDSNYGYTF. The DNA for the CDR3 is TGTGCCAGCAGTTTGGGCGACAGCAACTATGGCTACACCTTC.

About this clone: Other DNA sequences in the same sample also yield this CDR3. The chain employs TRBV5-6 and TRBJ2-7; TRBD1 might be the D (5 bases). The V and J ends lost 0 bases and 2 bases respectively, with 6 bases between them. The CDR3 has 13 residues. The germline CDR1 and CDR2 sequences are SGHDT and YYEEEE. The CDR3, as DNA: TGTGCCAGCAGCTTGGGGACAACCTACGAGCAGTACTTC. Its translation is CASSLGTTYEQYF.

The rearrangement links TRBV11-3 to TRBJ2-1; 11 nucleotides line up with TRBD2. Germline loops: CDR1 SGHNT, CDR2 YENEEA. This CDR3 has 15 residues. With 4 bases clipped from V and 5 bases from J, the junction kept 4 bases outside the gene matches. CDR3: CASSSGLAVDNEQFF. The DNA for the CDR3 is TGTGCCAGCAGCTCGGGACTAGCGGTCGACAATGAGCAGTTCTTC.

The genes are TRBV7-6 and TRBJ2-3; 9 bases agree with TRBD1. The trim removed 5 bases at V and 4 bases at J, leaving 7 bases unmatched. The CDR3 contains 15 residues. Germline V gene lookup returns CDR1 SGHVS and CDR2 FNYEAQ. The CDR3 reads CASSTRQGVADTQYF. The CDR3 DNA reads as TGTGCCAGCAGCACCCGACAGGGGGTGGCAGATACGCAGTATTTT.

V is TRBV29-1 and J is TRBJ2-1, with 10 nucleotides matching TRBD2. The CDR3 runs 14 residues. Germline CDR1 and CDR2: SQVTM and ANQGSEA. J lost 7 bases, V lost 6 bases, and 9 bases had no gene match. The CDR3 here is CSVPLAGVGNEQFF. The CDR3 nucleotides are TGCAGCGTCCCCCTAGCGGGAGTGGGGAATGAGCAGTTCTTC.

This clone was detected only once. The chain carries TRBV11-3 and TRBJ2-2; D call uncertain. With 4 bases removed from V and 7 bases from J, the gap between germline ends came to 13 bases. CDR1 and CDR2 from the germline V gene are SGHNT and YENEEA. The CDR3 consists of 14 residues. The CDR3 DNA follows: TGTGCCAGCAGCTCCTTCGCTCGCCGCGGGGAGCTGTTTTTT. Residues: CASSSFARRGELFF.

The rearrangement links TRBV7-2 to TRBJ2-5; D uncertain. The assigned J gene may be wrong: the sequence end matches TRBJ2-7 better. Per germline, CDR1 SGHTA and CDR2 FQGNSA. The CDR3 runs to 13 residues. CDR3 DNA: TGTGCCAGCAGTGCGGCAACCGCCTACGAGCAGTACTTC. Its translation is CASSAATAYEQYF.

This chain joins TRBV10-2 and TRBJ2-3; the match to TRBD2 covers 8 bases. This CDR3 is built from 14 residues. Looked up from germline, CDR1 is WSHSY and CDR2 is SAAADI. Trimming cost V 2 bases and J 3 bases; bases outside gene matches: 1. As DNA, the CDR3 is TGCGCCAGCAGTGAGAGCGGGAGTACAGATACGCAGTATTTT. Protein product: CASSESGSTDTQYF.

The rearrangement joins TRBV28 to TRBJ2-1, with D possibly being TRBD1 (5 bases). In germline, CDR1 is MDHEN, CDR2 SYDVKM. The V end was cut by 8 bases, the J end by 3 bases, with 8 bases between. This CDR3 spans 12 amino acids. The CDR3 loop is CASGRDYNEQFF. In DNA form, the CDR3 reads TGTGCCAGCGGCAGGGACTACAATGAGCAGTTCTTC. Full variable domain (rest looked up from reference TRBV28 and TRBJ2-1): DVKVTQSSRYLVKRTGEKVFLECVQDMDHENMFWYRQDPGLGLRLIYFSYDVKMKEKGDIPEGYSVSREKKERFSLILESASTNQTSMYLCASGRDYNEQFFGPGTRLTVL.